The clone carrying this T cell receptor (beta chain) appeared once. A much larger clone sits a single nucleotide away, making a read error possible. CDR1 is SGHRS, CDR2 YFSETQ, per germline. CDR3 length: 14 residues. The library was built from roughly 400 ng RNA with molecular barcoded adaptors for alpha/delta and beta/gamma chains. TCRdb re-called the reads with MiXCR, one entry per CDR3 protein. The profile covers tens of thousands of distinct CDR3 sequences, with about a fifth appearing a single time and about 14% taken by the ten largest. This sample was included in a study of read filtering for tumor transcriptome and immune sequencing.

V usage is TRBV5-1 and J usage is TRBJ2-5; tentative D call: TRBD2 (6 bases). The receptor's source is a donor over 35 with multiple myeloma. The source material was a population of CD138-negative cells sorted from bone marrow. The CDR3, as DNA: TGCGCCAGCAGCCCAGCGGGTGTAAAAGAGGCCCAGTACTTC. Amino acid sequence: CASSPAGVKEAQYF.